Listed here are 15 T cell receptor beta chains from one sample, sequenced in a study of glioma-infiltrating T cells. Amplification of TCR alpha and beta CDR3 regions from RNA used iRepertoire nested multiplex PCR. Each CDR3 protein is one row after TCRdb ran MiXCR on the multiplex PCR reads. This table holds under 200,000 distinct CDR3 sequences, approximately 30% found once. The sample comprised glioma tissue, nonneoplastic brain tissue, or PBMCs (not recorded which). The receptors originated from a human donor with low-grade glioma or glioblastoma, undergoing nonglioma brain surgery, or in good health (not recorded which).

This clonotype was counted at least ten times. V is TRBV28 and J is TRBJ2-7, with D perhaps matching TRBD1 or TRBD2 (5 bases each). The CDR3 is 15 residues long. V was shortened by 9 bases and J by 1 base, with 19 bases between the two germline ends. Germline V lookup: CDR1 MDHEN, CDR2 SYDVKM. CDR3 nucleotides: TGTGCCAGTCAGCCCCGGGACGCAGATTCCTACGAGCAGTACTTC. Amino acid sequence: CASQPRDADSYEQYF.

This CDR3 is CSASGGQETQYF. The CDR3 region has the DNA TGCAGTGCTAGCGGCGGACAAGAGACCCAGTACTTC. The chain couples TRBV20-1 to TRBJ2-5; D not resolved. V was trimmed by 3 bases and J by 2 bases, leaving 7 bases between them. The CDR3 is 12 residues long. CDR1 and CDR2 (germline): DFQATT, SNEGSKA (reference sequence).

This rearrangement joins TRBV29-1 to TRBJ2-7; D gene uncertain. Per germline, CDR1 SQVTM and CDR2 ANQGSEA. The V end lost 0 bases, the J end lost 3 bases, and 9 bases lay between the germline ends. The CDR3 has 13 residues. CDR3 bases: TGCAGCGTTGAAGACGGTAGTCTCTACGAGCAGTACTTC. It encodes CSVEDGSLYEQYF.

This rearrangement joins TRBV19 to TRBJ2-2; D uncertain. Per the germline V gene, CDR1 is LNHDA and CDR2 is SQIVND (reference sequence). Deletions cut 0 bases from V and 7 bases from J, with 15 bases between. The CDR3 is 16 amino acids. The CDR3 here is CASSIEDSRGGGELFF. CDR3 bases: TGTGCCAGTAGTATAGAAGACTCCCGAGGTGGCGGGGAGCTGTTTTTT.

Of note for this clonotype: Here the CDR3 omits its conserved ending phenylalanine or tryptophan, so a read error is the likely source. It is unclear where the CDR3 begins or ends on the DNA, so no DNA is shown, and the CDR3 is as TCRdb lists it. This sequence joins TRBV25-1 and TRBJ1-1. Germline CDR1 reads MGHDK; CDR2 reads SYGVNS. The CDR3 has 11 amino acids, counting both end residues. The CDR3 loop reads CASRWSTEALV.

This clonotype has a handful of counts. The chain uses TRBV5-1 and TRBJ2-7, with D possibly matching TRBD1 (5 bases). CDR3 length: 14 amino acids. Germline assignment: CDR1 SGHRS and CDR2 YFSETQ. V was cut by 0 bases and J by 6 bases, with 13 bases left in between. The CDR3 DNA reads as TGCGCCAGCAGCTTGGATAGGGGCCCTCTCGAGCAGTACTTC. It encodes CASSLDRGPLEQYF.

The CDR3 coding sequence is TGTGCCAGCAGTTTATTTCAGCCGAATCCACCCCTCCACTTT. It yields the protein CASSLFQPNPPLHF. The genes are TRBV27 and TRBJ1-6; D unclear. CDR1 is MNHEY, CDR2 SMNVEV, per germline (reference sequence). This CDR3 spans 14 amino acids. V lost 1 base and J lost 11, with 12 bases in between.

On this clonotype: Relative to the germline gene, one junction end is altered; a read error may explain this. The chain uses TRBV10-2 and TRBJ1-4; 9 nucleotides align to TRBD1. The CDR3 spans 12 residues. The germline gives CDR1 WSHSY, CDR2 SAAADI. The CDR3: CASGQGNEKLFF. CDR3 nucleotide sequence: TGTGCCTCGGGACAGGGAAATGAAAAACTGTTTTTT.

This clonotype was seen many times. The chain recombines TRBV20-1 with TRBJ2-7; 8 bases are a match to TRBD1. CDR1 is DFQATT, CDR2 SNEGSKA, per germline (reference sequence). The CDR3 is 13 amino acids. J lost 5 bases, V lost 4 bases, and 7 bases had no gene match. The CDR3 loop is CSAMDRVSHEQYF. The CDR3, as DNA: TGCAGTGCTATGGACAGGGTGAGCCACGAGCAGTACTTC.

The chain is built from TRBV27 and TRBJ2-1; the match to TRBD1 covers 7 bases. Trimming took 6 bases from V and 2 from J; bases not matched to a gene: 4. From germline, CDR1 is MNHEY and CDR2 SMNVEV (reference sequence). The CDR3 spans 14 residues. The CDR3 loop is CASRLGQTYNEQFF. The CDR3 DNA sequence: TGTGCCAGCAGACTGGGACAGACCTACAATGAGCAGTTCTTC.

This clonotype came up many times. The rearrangement joins TRBV6-6 to TRBJ2-7; D may be TRBD2 (6 bases). Germline values: CDR1 MNHNY, CDR2 SVGAGI (reference sequence). The CDR3 length is 18 residues. Trimming took off 2 bases at V and 4 bases at J, with 24 bases between the two ends. The CDR3 region has the DNA TGTGCCAGCAGTTACCTACCTCCCCGACTAGTTGAAACTTACGAGCAGTACTTC. Protein product: CASSYLPPRLVETYEQYF.

The chain links TRBV12-3 or TRBV12-4 to TRBJ2-3; TRBD2 aligns across 7 bases. With 4 bases clipped from V and 2 bases from J, the junction kept 6 bases outside the gene matches. The CDR3 sequence is 15 residues long. The CDR3 sequence: CASSSSGVITDTQYF. Written as DNA, the CDR3 is TGTGCCAGCAGTTCGAGCGGGGTAATCACAGATACGCAGTATTTT.

In this sample, this clonotype turned up a few times. V and J are TRBV9 and TRBJ2-1, with TRBD2 matching 11 bases. J gave up 8 bases and V 3 bases, and 10 bases lay outside the gene matches. CDR3 length: 16 residues. Per the germline V gene, CDR1 is SGDLS and CDR2 is YYNGEE. CDR3 DNA sequence: TGTGCCAGCAGCGCCCACTCTAGCGGGAGGATCTATGAGCAGTTCTTC. The encoded protein is CASSAHSSGRIYEQFF.

This clonotype was seen at least ten times. The J gene is TRBJ1-1, the V gene TRBV15, with a weak D call TRBD1 (6 bases). CDR1 LNHNV and CDR2 YYDKDF come from the germline V gene (reference sequence). Trimming took off 5 bases at V and 5 bases at J, with 18 bases between the two ends. This CDR3 has 15 amino acids. The CDR3 DNA reads as TGTGCCACCAGCCCCAGAGGGGGGCTTTTAACTGAAGCTTTCTTT. Protein sequence: CATSPRGGLLTEAFF.

With respect to this clonotype: One end of the junction is discordant with germline, which a read error may explain. The chain joins TRBV6-2 or TRBV6-3 to TRBJ2-7; the match to TRBD2 covers 14 bases. The CDR3 has 18 amino acids. Germline V gives CDR1 MNHEY, CDR2 SVGEGT. The DNA for the CDR3 is TGTGCCAACAGTTCCCCCCGAGGGACTAGCGGGAGTAGCTGCGAGCAGTACTTC. Protein sequence: CANSSPRGTSGSSCEQYF.